These 26 T cell receptor beta chains were sequenced from one sample in a study of cytomegalovirus exposure and HLA in healthy donors. The PCR had 60 Vbeta and 13 Jbeta primers. Measured with immunoSEQ multiplex PCR; TCRdb has only the in-frame clones, and not every one. Of 200,000 or so clones in the sample, nearly 80% were seen once. The sequenced material came from PBMCs. The receptors originated from a man aged 18 to 30 in good health and CMV-seronegative.

The chain recombines TRBV30 with TRBJ2-3; D not resolved. V was clipped by 3 bases and J by 0 bases, with 7 bases between them. CDR1 is GTSNPN and CDR2 is SVGIG in the germline V gene (reference sequence). This CDR3 comprises 13 residues. In DNA form, the CDR3 reads TGTGCCTGGAGCCCCACTAGCACAGATACGCAGTATTTT. As protein: CAWSPTSTDTQYF.

The rearrangement links TRBV5-1 to TRBJ2-7; 9 bases are a match to TRBD2. Germline V lookup: CDR1 SGHRS, CDR2 YFSETQ. V dropped 4 bases and J dropped 2; count of bases not matched to a gene: 10. This CDR3 region has 16 residues. The CDR3 DNA follows: TGCGCCAGCAGCCTTAGGGGGACTAGCCCCCCCTACGAGCAGTACTTC. It codes for CASSLRGTSPPYEQYF.

The count of this clone is one. The gene calls are TRBV18 and TRBJ1-1, with 7 bases identical to TRBD1. The J segment lost 0 bases and the V segment lost 5 bases, leaving 3 bases of the junction unmatched. The CDR3 covers 14 residues. Germline lookup yields CDR1 KGHSH and CDR2 LQKENI. CDR3 nucleotide sequence: TGTGCCAGCTCAGCGGGACAGATGAACACTGAAGCTTTCTTT. Its protein product is CASSAGQMNTEAFF.

As DNA, the CDR3 is TGTGCCAGCAGCCCGGATACCGCGGGCGCTTTCTTT. Residues: CASSPDTAGAFF. The chain joins TRBV7-9 to TRBJ1-1, with no clear D. Looked up from germline, CDR1 is SEHNR and CDR2 is FQNEAQ (reference sequence). This CDR3 is 12 amino acids long. The V gene lost 5 bases and the J gene lost 11 bases, with 15 bases spanning the gap.

The chain uses TRBV7-8 and TRBJ2-6; a possible D gene is TRBD1 (5 bases). Trimming took off 5 bases at V and 12 bases at J, with 29 bases between the two ends. Per the germline V gene, CDR1 is SGHVS and CDR2 is FQNEAQ. This CDR3 spans 18 amino acids. The CDR3, as DNA: TGTGCCAGCAGCCCGACTTTTACGATACAGGATAACGAAGGCGTCCTGACTTTC. It encodes CASSPTFTIQDNEGVLTF.

The J gene is TRBJ2-6, the V gene TRBV9; 10 bases map to TRBD1. V shed 4 bases and J 4 bases; nucleotides not matched to a gene: 11. This CDR3 comprises 18 residues. The germline V gene encodes CDR1 SGDLS and CDR2 YYNGEE. Written as DNA, the CDR3 is TGTGCCAGCAGCCTAACCGGGACAGGGGTCTCCGGGGCCAACGTCCTGACTTTC. It yields the protein CASSLTGTGVSGANVLTF.

The gene calls are TRBV7-2 and TRBJ2-5; 8 bases fit TRBD2. From germline, CDR1 is SGHTA and CDR2 FQGNSA. The CDR3 sequence is 14 residues long. Germline trimming cut 5 bases from V and 5 bases from J; bases unmatched to any gene: 7. CDR3 in DNA: TGTGCCAGCAGCGGGGTAGCGGGGTTGGAGACCCAGTACTTC. Protein product: CASSGVAGLETQYF.

The V call is TRBV19, the J call TRBJ2-1, with 7 bases lining up with TRBD2. V gave up 3 bases and J gave up 10 bases; unmatched junction bases: 3. The CDR3 is 12 residues long. Germline V CDR1 and CDR2: LNHDA, SQIVND (reference sequence). The CDR3 region is CASSIQREEQFF. CDR3 DNA sequence: TGTGCCAGTAGTATCCAGCGGGAAGAGCAGTTCTTC.

The chain has TRBV11-2 and TRBJ2-2; the D is unclear. CDR3 length equals 15 residues. Germline loops: CDR1 SGHAT, CDR2 FQNNGV. Deletions cut 0 bases from V and 0 bases from J, with 5 bases between. CDR3 sequence reads: CASSLDQANTGELFF. The CDR3 DNA sequence: TGTGCCAGCAGCTTAGATCAGGCGAACACCGGGGAGCTGTTTTTT.

V usage is TRBV5-5 and J usage is TRBJ2-3; 9 bases match TRBD2. The CDR3 spans 16 residues. J gave up 1 base and V 1 base, and 4 bases lay outside the gene matches. CDR1 SGHKS and CDR2 YYEKEE come from the germline V gene (reference sequence). The CDR3 DNA reads TGTGCCAGCAGCTTGTTCGCTAGCGGGGGCACAGATACGCAGTATTTT. It codes for CASSLFASGGTDTQYF.

V is TRBV7-2 and J is TRBJ2-7; D ambiguous. V lost 4 bases, J lost 2 bases, and 12 bases lay in between. The CDR3 extends over 14 amino acids. Germline assignment: CDR1 SGHTA and CDR2 FQGNSA. This CDR3 reads CASSYASPPYEQYF. The CDR3 DNA sequence: TGTGCCAGCAGCTACGCGAGTCCCCCCTACGAGCAGTACTTC.

The chain has TRBV20-1 and TRBJ1-2; D unclear. Germline assignment: CDR1 DFQATT and CDR2 SNEGSKA (reference sequence). There are 10 residues in the CDR3. V was clipped by 3 bases and J by 8 bases, with 7 bases between them. The CDR3 here is CSASGQGYTF. CDR3 in DNA: TGCAGTGCTAGTGGGCAGGGCTACACCTTC.

This clone was detected only a few times. Other nucleotide sequences from this sample produce the same CDR3. The chain employs TRBV2 and TRBJ1-5; D unclear. CDR1 is SNHLY and CDR2 is FYNNEI in the germline V gene. The CDR3 totals 13 residues. The ends were cut back, 1 base at V and 5 bases at J, with 6 bases in the middle. The CDR3 here is CASSEGRDQPQHF. The CDR3 DNA reads as TGTGCCAGCAGTGAAGGCCGGGATCAGCCCCAGCATTTT.

The rearrangement links TRBV6-5 to TRBJ2-7, with 9 nucleotides matching TRBD1. The V and J ends lost 6 bases and 5 bases, in that order; junction bases with no gene match: 11. The CDR3 is 15 residues long. The V gene's germline CDR1 is MNHEY and CDR2 SVGAGI. The CDR3 DNA is TGTGCCAGCAGCATATCCGGGACAGGGAGCGACGAGCAGTACTTC. It specifies CASSISGTGSDEQYF.

This clone was found once. V and J are TRBV7-6 and TRBJ2-7, with 14 bases aligning to TRBD2. This CDR3 contains 18 residues. The junction had 14 bases not matched to a gene; V was cut back by 5 bases and J by 5 bases. Germline values: CDR1 SGHVS, CDR2 FNYEAQ. DNA of the CDR3: TGTGCCAGCAGCGAGCTATGGACTAGCGGGAGGCCCCATGACGAGCAGTACTTC. Amino acids: CASSELWTSGRPHDEQYF.

This clone was seen a handful of times. The chain is built from TRBV6-5 and TRBJ2-7; no firm D call. V was pared by 6 bases and J by 7 bases, with 16 bases between. CDR1 is MNHEY, CDR2 SVGAGI, per germline. The CDR3 covers 13 residues. This chain's CDR3 is CASRSPLTWEQYF. Here the CDR3 DNA reads TGTGCCAGCAGGTCACCCCTCACTTGGGAGCAGTACTTC.

The chain has TRBV9 and TRBJ2-5; TRBD2 aligns across 10 bases. From germline, CDR1 is SGDLS and CDR2 YYNGEE. The CDR3 covers 15 residues. Trimming cost V 4 bases and J 2 bases; bases outside gene matches: 5. The CDR3 loop reads CASSHRLAGQETQYF. For the CDR3, the DNA is TGTGCCAGCAGCCACCGACTAGCGGGTCAAGAGACCCAGTACTTC.

This clone occurred a few times. The J gene is TRBJ2-7, the V gene TRBV28, with 9 bases fitting TRBD1. V was clipped by 7 bases and J by 3 bases; unmatched bases: 10. Germline-derived CDR1 and CDR2 are MDHEN and SYDVKM. The CDR3 extends over 15 amino acids. In nucleotides, the CDR3 is TGTGCCAGCACCGGGACAGGGCATTCCCACTACGAGCAGTACTTC. Amino acid sequence: CASTGTGHSHYEQYF.

V is TRBV20-1 and J is TRBJ1-2; no reliable D call. CDR1 is DFQATT and CDR2 is SNEGSKA in the germline V gene (reference sequence). This CDR3 has 10 residues. V gave up 3 bases and J gave up 6 bases, with 5 bases separating them. The CDR3: CSASSNGYTF. The CDR3, as DNA: TGCAGTGCTAGTAGTAATGGCTACACCTTC.

J is TRBJ2-6 and V is TRBV27; D remains unclear. The germline gives CDR1 MNHEY, CDR2 SMNVEV (reference sequence). Trimming cost V 4 bases and J 4 bases, with 5 bases left between them. There are 13 residues in the CDR3. The CDR3 here is CASSSLGANVLTF. The CDR3 coding sequence is TGTGCCAGCAGTTCCCTCGGGGCCAACGTCCTGACTTTC.

The chain recombines TRBV7-9 with TRBJ1-1; D uncertain. V lost 2 bases and J 7 bases, leaving 2 bases between the germline ends. Germline CDR1 is SEHNR and CDR2 is FQNEAQ (reference sequence). The CDR3 is made up of 10 amino acids. The CDR3 loop is CASSLYEAFF. The DNA for the CDR3 is TGTGCCAGCAGCTTATATGAAGCTTTCTTT.

The chain uses TRBV5-1 and TRBJ2-2, with TRBD1 matching 8 bases. CDR3 length equals 16 residues. Germline CDR1 SGHRS, CDR2 YFSETQ. Germline trimming cut 3 bases from V and 4 bases from J; bases unmatched to any gene: 8. In DNA form, the CDR3 reads TGCGCCAGCAGCTCCCCCGACAGGGGTATCACCGGGGAGCTGTTTTTT. It codes for CASSSPDRGITGELFF.

V usage is TRBV19 and J usage is TRBJ2-7; D perhaps matches TRBD2 (5 bases). Germline V gene lookup returns CDR1 LNHDA and CDR2 SQIVND (reference sequence). V lost 10 bases and J 6 bases, leaving 16 bases between the germline ends. This CDR3 spans 12 amino acids. The DNA of the CDR3 is TGTGCCACCTCAGCGGTGGTCGGCGAGCAGTACTTC. It yields the protein CATSAVVGEQYF.

This chain connects TRBV6-5 to TRBJ1-2; D gene unclear. V gave up 2 bases and J gave up 8 bases, with 15 bases separating them. This CDR3 is built from 14 residues. Germline V lookup: CDR1 MNHEY, CDR2 SVGAGI. CDR3 amino acids: CASSYGREEGGYTF. The CDR3 coding sequence is TGTGCCAGCAGTTACGGGAGGGAAGAGGGCGGCTACACCTTC.

The rearrangement uses TRBV10-3 and TRBJ2-3; 10 bases map to TRBD2. The germline CDR1 and CDR2 sequences are ENHRY and SYGVKD. V lost 6 bases to trimming and J lost 4 bases; unmatched junction nucleotides: 7. CDR3 length: 15 amino acids. The CDR3 is CAIRSGGAGADTQYF. The CDR3 DNA reads as TGTGCCATCAGAAGCGGGGGGGCCGGAGCAGATACGCAGTATTTT.

J is TRBJ2-5 and V is TRBV2; D unresolved. CDR1 and CDR2 (germline): SNHLY, FYNNEI. V was clipped by 6 bases and J by 5 bases, with 7 bases between them. This CDR3 comprises 11 residues. CDR3 sequence reads: CASSARETQYF. Here the CDR3 DNA reads TGTGCCAGCAGCGCCCGGGAGACCCAGTACTTC.